What follows is one T cell receptor (beta chain) and its context. Its specificity is not known. The repertoire was sequenced with immunoSEQ multiplex PCR; TCRdb's copy has only in-frame clones and lacks some. The sample lists over 60,000 clones, 80% seen once, with about 0.64% in the top ten. Germline CDR1 reads SGHTA; CDR2 reads FQGNSA. The CDR3 is made up of 14 amino acids. Trimming pared 5 bases from V and 1 base from J, leaving 12 bases between. This sample was taken from a study of T cell clones after liver transplantation. About the study: Samples came from ITN030ST, which attempted immunosuppression withdrawal within 2 years of liver transplantation.

Overall study results and limits: Circulating graft-donor-reactive CD4 TCRbeta sequences fell significantly post-transplant in most of the 8 subjects. A larger donor-reactive than third-party decline suggested partial antigen-specific deletion.

The V call is TRBV7-2, the J call TRBJ2-7, with unresolved D. The sample in question was CD4+ T cells from blood, obtained before liver transplant. The receptor's source is a human donor who received a liver transplant. CDR3 protein: CASSPTYHSYEQYF. CDR3 sequence (DNA): TGTGCCAGCAGCCCTACTTACCATTCCTACGAGCAGTACTTC.